Listed below are T cell receptor beta chains from one sample, sequenced in a study of vaccination and CD4 T cells after COVID-19. Their antigens are not known. TCRdb ran MiXCR on the PCR reads and lists one entry per CDR3 protein. The repertoire consists of about 25,000 distinct CDR3 sequences, with approximately 49% occurring once and the leading ten covering 5% to 6.5%. Sequenced sample: CD4+ T cells from blood, cultured in vitro. The origin of the receptors is a human donor who had recovered from COVID-19. Each CDR3 is given with its conserved first and last residue. D genes are given only for firm matches. For some rows the clone size is stated as once, few or many, or as a class when expanded; others skip it.

abundance	v_gene	j_gene	d_gene	CDR3aa	CDR3nt
few	TRBV6-2/TRBV6-3	TRBJ2-3	NA	CASSYMGVADTQYF	TGTGCCAGCAGTTACATGGGGGTCGCAGATACGCAGTATTTT
NA	TRBV6-1	TRBJ1-4	NA	CASKPPGTGNEKLFF	TGTGCCAGCAAGCCACCCGGGACGGGTAATGAAAAACTGTTTTTT
NA	TRBV6-1	TRBJ1-3	NA	CASRRGSSGNTIYF	TGTGCCAGCAGGCGGGGGAGCTCTGGAAACACCATATATTTT
NA	TRBV5-1	TRBJ2-2	TRBD2	CASSFAGLAGEGTGELFF	TGCGCCAGCAGCTTCGCGGGACTAGCGGGAGAGGGGACCGGGGAGCTGTTTTTT
few	TRBV18	TRBJ1-5	NA	CASSLGRGATSNQPQHF	TGTGCCAGCTCACTGGGGAGAGGGGCCACGAGCAATCAGCCCCAGCATTTT
NA	TRBV20-1	TRBJ1-3	NA	CSARGGAGNTIYF	TGCAGTGCTAGGGGAGGGGCTGGAAACACCATATATTTT
NA	TRBV5-1	TRBJ2-3	TRBD1	CASSLGTGVTDTQYF	TGCGCCAGCAGCTTGGGGACAGGGGTCACAGATACGCAGTATTTT
NA	TRBV15	TRBJ2-1	TRBD2	CATSRDTTSGYYNEQFF	TGTGCCACCAGCAGGGACACTACTAGCGGATACTACAATGAGCAGTTCTTC
NA	TRBV19	TRBJ1-6	NA	CASTDTRGIPSYNSPLHF	TGTGCCAGTACTGATACGAGGGGAATTCCCTCCTATAATTCACCCCTCCACTTT
NA	TRBV5-6	TRBJ1-6	NA	CASSSGGAYNSPLHF	TGTGCCAGCAGCTCGGGGGGCGCCTATAATTCACCCCTCCACTTT
medium-sized	TRBV12-3/TRBV12-4	TRBJ1-1	NA	CASRGRRGNTEAFF	TGTGCCAGCAGGGGCCGCCGGGGGAACACTGAAGCTTTCTTT
once	TRBV3-1	TRBJ1-5	NA	CASSPAHSNQPQHF	TGTGCCAGCAGCCCAGCCCATAGCAATCAGCCCCAGCATTTT
few	TRBV6-2/TRBV6-3	TRBJ2-7	NA	CASRLPQEGLSEQYF	TGTGCCAGCAGGTTGCCGCAGGAAGGGCTTTCCGAGCAGTACTTC
few	TRBV14	TRBJ2-6	NA	CASSLSGANVLTF	TGTGCCAGCAGCCTCTCTGGGGCCAACGTCCTGACTTTC
NA	TRBV19	TRBJ1-6	NA	CASSSQGSPLHF	TGTGCCAGTAGTTCGCAGGGTTCACCCCTCCACTTT
few	TRBV20-1	TRBJ1-1	NA	CSARDSETFRAFF	TGCAGTGCTAGAGATTCGGAGACCTTTCGGGCTTTCTTT
NA	TRBV29-1	TRBJ2-7	NA	CSVRTDPYEQYF	TGCAGCGTTAGGACTGATCCCTACGAGCAGTACTTC
NA	TRBV7-2	TRBJ2-1	NA	CASSLQGSGYNEQFF	TGTGCCAGCAGCTTACAGGGGAGCGGATACAATGAGCAGTTCTTC
NA	TRBV11-3	TRBJ2-1	TRBD1	CASSPRGTGGIDEQFF	TGTGCCAGCAGTCCCAGGGGGACAGGGGGTATAGATGAGCAGTTCTTC
few	TRBV29-1	TRBJ2-7	NA	CSVEEGQVGYEQYF	TGCAGCGTTGAAGAGGGGCAGGTGGGCTACGAGCAGTACTTC
NA	TRBV24-1	TRBJ1-2	TRBD1	CATSDSGGPNYGYTF	TGTGCCACCAGTGATTCAGGGGGCCCTAACTATGGCTACACCTTC
NA	TRBV27	TRBJ2-3	TRBD1	CANSLPTGGQYF	TGTGCCAACAGTCTCCCGACAGGGGGGCAGTATTTT
NA	TRBV30	TRBJ2-1	NA	CAWSHRNEQFF	TGTGCCTGGAGCCACAGGAATGAGCAGTTCTTC
once	TRBV19	TRBJ2-5	NA	CASSRKGGLQETQYF	TGTGCCAGTAGTAGGAAGGGTGGGCTCCAAGAGACCCAGTACTTC
NA	TRBV6-4	TRBJ2-1	TRBD2	CASSSIFLAGAVVKNEQFF	TGTGCCAGCAGTAGTATATTCTTAGCGGGAGCAGTGGTTAAGAATGAGCAGTTCTTC
few	TRBV11-2	TRBJ2-5	TRBD1	CASSLVDRQETQYF	TGTGCCAGCAGCTTAGTGGACAGGCAAGAGACCCAGTACTTC
NA	TRBV7-3	TRBJ1-1	NA	CASSLMGSKNTEAFF	TGTGCCAGCAGCTTAATGGGATCGAAAAACACTGAAGCTTTCTTT
NA	TRBV15	TRBJ1-2	NA	CATSRDTGSRSHGYTF	TGTGCCACCAGCAGAGATACCGGTTCCCGAAGTCATGGCTACACCTTC
NA	TRBV19	TRBJ1-3	NA	CASSIGGRRDGNTIYF	TGTGCCAGTAGTATAGGCGGGAGAAGGGACGGAAACACCATATATTTT
NA	TRBV24-1	TRBJ2-2	NA	CATSDPARGGELFF	TGTGCCACCAGTGATCCGGCGCGTGGCGGGGAGCTGTTTTTT
NA	TRBV27	TRBJ2-1	TRBD2	CASSLERGSHHEQFF	TGTGCCAGCAGTTTAGAGCGGGGGTCCCACCATGAGCAGTTCTTC
NA	TRBV7-9	TRBJ2-1	TRBD2	CASSLLSGGYNEQFF	TGTGCCAGCAGCTTACTTAGCGGGGGCTACAATGAGCAGTTCTTC
NA	TRBV30	TRBJ1-5	NA	CAWSVQRNQPQHF	TGTGCCTGGAGTGTACAGCGGAATCAGCCCCAGCATTTT
few	TRBV6-5	TRBJ2-7	NA	CASSYSRVGYYEQYF	TGTGCCAGCAGTTACTCGAGGGTGGGGTACTACGAGCAGTACTTC